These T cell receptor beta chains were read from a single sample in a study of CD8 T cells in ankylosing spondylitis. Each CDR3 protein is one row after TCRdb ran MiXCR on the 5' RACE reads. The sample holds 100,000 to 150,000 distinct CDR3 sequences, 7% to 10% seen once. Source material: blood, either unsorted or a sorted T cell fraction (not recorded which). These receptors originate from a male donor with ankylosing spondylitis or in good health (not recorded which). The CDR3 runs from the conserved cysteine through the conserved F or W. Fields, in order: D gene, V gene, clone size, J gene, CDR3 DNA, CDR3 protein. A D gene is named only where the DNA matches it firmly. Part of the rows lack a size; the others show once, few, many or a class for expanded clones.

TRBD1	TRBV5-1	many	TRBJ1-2	TGCGCCAGCAGCCAGGACAGGGCGACGGGTAACTATGGCTACACCTTC	CASSQDRATGNYGYTF
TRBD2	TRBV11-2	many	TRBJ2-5	TGTGCCAGCAGTAGGTTCGGGGCGGAGGGAGCGGGAGGGATCCCAGAGACCCAGTACTTC	CASSRFGAEGAGGIPETQYF
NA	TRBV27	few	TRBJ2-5	TGTGCCAGCGGCCGAAATGGACAGCGTCAAGAGACCCAGTACTTC	CASGRNGQRQETQYF
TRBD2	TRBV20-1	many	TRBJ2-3	TGCAGTGCTACGACGGGAGGGCACACAGATACGCAGTATTTT	CSATTGGHTDTQYF
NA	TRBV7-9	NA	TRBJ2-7	TGTGCCAGCACCTCCGGGACTTTGCCAGCGTACGAGCAGTACTTC	CASTSGTLPAYEQYF
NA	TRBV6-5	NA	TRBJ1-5	TGTGCCAGCAGTTACTCGTGGGGGAGCAATCAGCCCCAGCATTTT	CASSYSWGSNQPQHF
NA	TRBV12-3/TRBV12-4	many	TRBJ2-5	TGTGCCAGCAGTTTAAAAGGAGAGACCCAGTACTTC	CASSLKGETQYF
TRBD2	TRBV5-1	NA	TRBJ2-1	TGCGCCAGCAGCTTGGGGACTAGCGGGAGGGCCGCCAATGAGCAGTTCTTC	CASSLGTSGRAANEQFF
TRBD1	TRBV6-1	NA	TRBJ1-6	TGTGCCAGCAGCCCCGGGACAGGGGCCCTCGCCCTCCACTTT	CASSPGTGALALHF
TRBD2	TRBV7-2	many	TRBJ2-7	TGTGCCAGCAGTTTCAGCGGGAGCCACGAGCAGTACTTC	CASSFSGSHEQYF